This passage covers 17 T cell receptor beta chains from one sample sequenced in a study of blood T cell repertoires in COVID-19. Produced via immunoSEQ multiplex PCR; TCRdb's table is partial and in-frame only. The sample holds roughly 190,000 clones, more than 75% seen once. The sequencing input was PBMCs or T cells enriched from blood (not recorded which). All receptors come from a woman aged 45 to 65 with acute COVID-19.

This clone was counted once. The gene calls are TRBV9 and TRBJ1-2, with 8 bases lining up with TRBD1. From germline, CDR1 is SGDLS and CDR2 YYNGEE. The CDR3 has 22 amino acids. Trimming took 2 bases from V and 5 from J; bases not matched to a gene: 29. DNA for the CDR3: TGTGCCAGCAGCGTCTCGTCCGGGACAGGAGGAGGGGAGAGGGGCTTCAAATATGGCTACACCTTC. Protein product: CASSVSSGTGGGERGFKYGYTF.

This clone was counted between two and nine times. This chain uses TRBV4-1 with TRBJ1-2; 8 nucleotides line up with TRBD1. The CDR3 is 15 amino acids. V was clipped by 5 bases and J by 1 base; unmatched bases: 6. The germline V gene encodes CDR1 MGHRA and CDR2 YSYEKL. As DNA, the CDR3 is TGCGCCAGCAGCTCCGGGACAGGTTTTAACTATGGCTACACCTTC. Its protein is CASSSGTGFNYGYTF.

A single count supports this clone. CDR3 in DNA: TGTGCCAGCAGCCAAGATGGGGCCCAACCCGGCACAGATACGCAGTATTTT. Its protein is CASSQDGAQPGTDTQYF. This chain joins TRBV4-2 and TRBJ2-3, with D possibly being TRBD1 (5 bases). The V and J ends lost 0 bases and 1 base respectively, with 14 bases between them. Germline V gene lookup returns CDR1 LGHNA and CDR2 YNFKEQ. CDR3 length: 17 residues.

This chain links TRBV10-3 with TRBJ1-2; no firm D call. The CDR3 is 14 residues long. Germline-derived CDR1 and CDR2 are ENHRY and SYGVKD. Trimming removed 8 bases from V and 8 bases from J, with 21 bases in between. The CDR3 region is CAIGTDYGEGGYTF. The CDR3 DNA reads TGTGCCATCGGAACGGACTATGGCGAGGGAGGCTACACCTTC.

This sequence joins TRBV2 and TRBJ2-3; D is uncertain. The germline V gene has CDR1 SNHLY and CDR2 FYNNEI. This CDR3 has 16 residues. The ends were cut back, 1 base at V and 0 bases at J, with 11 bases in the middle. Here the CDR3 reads CASSEESGLSTDTQYF. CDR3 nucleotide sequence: TGTGCCAGCAGTGAAGAGTCGGGTCTAAGCACAGATACGCAGTATTTT.

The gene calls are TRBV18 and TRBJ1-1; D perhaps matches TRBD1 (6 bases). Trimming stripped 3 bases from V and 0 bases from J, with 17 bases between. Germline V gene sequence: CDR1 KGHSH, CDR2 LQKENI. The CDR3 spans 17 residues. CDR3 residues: CASSPRGAGAMNTEAFF. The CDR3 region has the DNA TGTGCCAGCTCACCTCGGGGGGCGGGGGCCATGAACACTGAAGCTTTCTTT.

CDR3 coding DNA: TGTGCCAGCAGCTTCGGGTCGAACTATGGCTACACCTTC. Protein: CASSFGSNYGYTF. The gene calls are TRBV7-9 and TRBJ1-2; D unresolved. With 3 bases removed from V and 2 bases from J, the gap between germline ends came to 7 bases. Germline V gene lookup returns CDR1 SEHNR and CDR2 FQNEAQ (reference sequence). This CDR3 has 13 amino acids. Full variable domain (missing parts from reference TRBV7-9 and TRBJ1-2): DTGVSQNPRHKITKRGQNVTFRCDPISEHNRLYWYRQTLGQGPEFLTYFQNEAQLEKSRLLSDRFSAERPKGSFSTLEIQRTEQGDSAMYLCASSFGSNYGYTFGSGTRLTVV.

CDR3 nucleotides: TGTGCCTGGAGGCCGGGGGGGTCGTCTTCACCCCTCCACTTT. This translates into CAWRPGGSSSPLHF. The chain carries TRBV30 and TRBJ1-6; D is perhaps TRBD1 (5 bases). The germline gives CDR1 GTSNPN, CDR2 SVGIG (reference sequence). CDR3 size: 14 residues. Trimming pared 3 bases from V and 9 bases from J, leaving 15 bases between.

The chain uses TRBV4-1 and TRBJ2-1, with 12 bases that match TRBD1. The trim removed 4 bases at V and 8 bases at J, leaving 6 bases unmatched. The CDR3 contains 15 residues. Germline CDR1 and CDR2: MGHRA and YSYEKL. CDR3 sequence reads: CASSRGQGAIDEQFF. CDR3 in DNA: TGCGCCAGCAGCCGGGGACAGGGGGCGATCGATGAGCAGTTCTTC.

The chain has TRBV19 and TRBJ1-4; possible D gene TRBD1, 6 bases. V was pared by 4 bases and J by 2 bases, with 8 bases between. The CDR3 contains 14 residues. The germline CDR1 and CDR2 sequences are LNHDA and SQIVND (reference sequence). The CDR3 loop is CASSTGDTNEKLFF. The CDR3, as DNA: TGTGCCAGTAGTACAGGGGATACTAATGAAAAACTGTTTTTT.

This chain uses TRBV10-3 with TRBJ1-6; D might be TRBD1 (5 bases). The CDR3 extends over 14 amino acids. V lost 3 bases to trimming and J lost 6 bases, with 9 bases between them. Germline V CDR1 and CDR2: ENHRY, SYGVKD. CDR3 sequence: CAISEQESNSPLHF. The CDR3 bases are TGTGCCATCAGTGAACAGGAGAGTAATTCACCCCTCCACTTT.

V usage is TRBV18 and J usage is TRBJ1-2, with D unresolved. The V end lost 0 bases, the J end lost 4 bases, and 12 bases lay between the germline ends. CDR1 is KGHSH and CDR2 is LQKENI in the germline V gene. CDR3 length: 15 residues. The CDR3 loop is CASSPPYPRVYGYTF. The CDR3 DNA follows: TGTGCCAGCTCACCACCTTATCCCCGGGTCTATGGCTACACCTTC.

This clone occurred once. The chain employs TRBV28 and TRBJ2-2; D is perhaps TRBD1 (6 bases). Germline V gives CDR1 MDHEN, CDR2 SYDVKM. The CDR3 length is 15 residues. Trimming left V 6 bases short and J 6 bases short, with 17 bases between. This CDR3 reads CASRPAGTSAGELFF. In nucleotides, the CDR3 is TGTGCCAGCAGGCCCGCCGGGACATCTGCCGGGGAGCTGTTTTTT.

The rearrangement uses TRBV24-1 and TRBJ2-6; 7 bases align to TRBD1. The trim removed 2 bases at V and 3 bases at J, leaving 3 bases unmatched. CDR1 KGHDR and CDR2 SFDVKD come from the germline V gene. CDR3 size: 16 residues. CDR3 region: CATSDSRTGGANVLTF. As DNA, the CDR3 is TGTGCCACCAGTGATTCCCGGACAGGTGGGGCCAACGTCCTGACTTTC.

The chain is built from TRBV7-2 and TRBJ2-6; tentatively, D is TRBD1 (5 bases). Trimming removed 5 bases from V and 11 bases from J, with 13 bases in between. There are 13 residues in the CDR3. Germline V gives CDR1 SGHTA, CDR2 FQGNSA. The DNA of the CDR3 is TGTGCCAGCAGCACAGGTCCTAAGGACGTCCTGACTTTC. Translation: CASSTGPKDVLTF. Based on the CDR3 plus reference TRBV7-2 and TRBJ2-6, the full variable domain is GAGVSQSPSNKVTEKGKDVELRCDPISGHTALYWYRQSLGQGLEFLIYFQGNSAPDKSGLPSDRFSAERTGGSVSTLTIQRTQQEDSAVYLCASSTGPKDVLTFGAGSRLTVL.

The CDR3 bases are TGTGCCAGCAGTCCGCGACAGGGGGTAGCGAATGAGCAGTTCTTC. Its protein is CASSPRQGVANEQFF. This chain joins TRBV11-1 and TRBJ2-1, with 9 bases lining up with TRBD1. The CDR3 runs to 15 residues. V lost 6 bases, J lost 7 bases, and 10 bases stayed unmatched. Germline lookup yields CDR1 SGHAT and CDR2 FQDESV (reference sequence).

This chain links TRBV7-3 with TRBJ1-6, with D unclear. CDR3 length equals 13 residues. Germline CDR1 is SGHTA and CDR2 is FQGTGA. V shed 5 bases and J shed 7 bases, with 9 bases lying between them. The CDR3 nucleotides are TGTGCCAGCAGCCGAGAGGTGAATTCACCCCTCCACTTT. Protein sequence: CASSREVNSPLHF. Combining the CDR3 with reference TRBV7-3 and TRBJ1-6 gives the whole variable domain GAGVSQTPSNKVTEKGKYVELRCDPISGHTALYWYRQSLGQGPEFLIYFQGTGAADDSGLPNDRFFAVRPEGSVSTLKIQRTERGDSAVYLCASSREVNSPLHFGNGTRLTVT.